The 24 T cell receptor beta chains in this list originate from one sample, sequenced in a study of OX40 agonist ivuxolimab in advanced cancers. The method was immunoSEQ multiplex PCR; TCRdb's version includes in-frame clones alone and lacks a portion of them. The sample lists under 50,000 clones; roughly 82% were seen once. The starting material was CD4+ or CD8+ T cells sorted from blood, obtained in a trial of the OX40 agonist ivuxolimab. The source is an adult with an advanced solid tumor such as melanoma, head and neck, liver or kidney cancer.

The V and J genes are TRBV11-2 and TRBJ2-2; D unresolved. Germline V gives CDR1 SGHAT, CDR2 FQNNGV. This CDR3 is 15 amino acids long. Trimming took 8 bases from V and 2 from J, leaving 15 bases between them. For the CDR3, the DNA is TGTGCCAGCTCCCGGATCGGGTCAAACACCGGGGAGCTGTTTTTT. Its protein is CASSRIGSNTGELFF.

The V call is TRBV19, the J call TRBJ1-1; weak D call: TRBD1 (5 bases). This CDR3 contains 13 residues. Trimming stripped 9 bases from V and 1 base from J, with 12 bases between. From germline, CDR1 is LNHDA and CDR2 SQIVND (reference sequence). Here the CDR3 DNA reads TGTGCCAGCGGAACGACAGCGAACACTGAAGCTTTCTTT. This codes for CASGTTANTEAFF.

This chain connects TRBV2 to TRBJ1-1, with D possibly TRBD1 on 5 matching bases. This CDR3 spans 15 amino acids. Deletions cut 4 bases from V and 0 bases from J, with 12 bases between. Germline CDR1 SNHLY, CDR2 FYNNEI. The CDR3 here is CASSAATAMNTEAFF. CDR3 in DNA: TGTGCCAGCAGTGCAGCGACAGCCATGAACACTGAAGCTTTCTTT.

This rearrangement joins TRBV5-1 to TRBJ1-2; D remains unclear. This CDR3 spans 15 amino acids. V shed 0 bases and J shed 0 bases, with 9 bases lying between them. The germline CDR1 and CDR2 sequences are SGHRS and YFSETQ. CDR3 protein: CASSLDLSSNYGYTF. In DNA, the CDR3 is TGCGCCAGCAGCTTGGACCTCAGCTCTAACTATGGCTACACCTTC.

This chain connects TRBV5-6 to TRBJ2-6; D possibly corresponds to TRBD2 (5 bases). The CDR3 has 15 residues. With 4 bases removed from V and 1 base from J, the gap between germline ends came to 9 bases. Germline V gene sequence: CDR1 SGHDT, CDR2 YYEEEE. The CDR3 nucleotides read TGTGCCAGCAGCGAGGGTCGGTCTGGGGCCAACGTCCTGACTTTC. This translates into CASSEGRSGANVLTF.

The rearrangement joins TRBV4-3 to TRBJ2-5, with 14 bases aligning to TRBD2. The CDR3 covers 18 residues. Germline V gene data show CDR1 as LGHNA and CDR2 as YSLEER. The V gene end was trimmed by 3 bases and the J gene end by 5 bases; junction bases not matched to a gene: 11. The CDR3 nucleotides are TGCGCCAGCAGCCAGGCCGGGACTAGCGGGAGCGCAAGGGAGACCCAGTACTTC. Translated, it gives CASSQAGTSGSARETQYF.

This chain joins TRBV7-9 and TRBJ2-1, with TRBD2 matching over 9 bases. V shed 5 bases, J shed 4 bases, and the junction held 12 bases outside the gene matches. Germline lookup yields CDR1 SEHNR and CDR2 FQNEAQ (reference sequence). This CDR3 has 17 amino acids. The CDR3, as DNA: TGTGCCAGCAGCCCTCCCCCTCGACTAGCGGTTTACAATGAGCAGTTCTTC. It yields the protein CASSPPPRLAVYNEQFF.

This clone was observed a few times. This chain connects TRBV20-1 to TRBJ1-2, with D unresolved. Germline values: CDR1 DFQATT, CDR2 SNEGSKA (reference sequence). This CDR3 is built from 11 residues. Trimming took 6 bases from V and 1 from J, leaving 6 bases between them. In nucleotides, the CDR3 is TGCAGTGCCCCTGATAACTATGGCTACACCTTC. It codes for CSAPDNYGYTF.

The rearrangement links TRBV6-1 to TRBJ1-2, with D possibly being TRBD1 (5 bases). Germline CDR1 is MNHNS and CDR2 is SASEGT. V shed 4 bases and J shed 1 base, with 10 bases lying between them. The CDR3 loop spans 14 amino acids. The CDR3 loop is CASSGRQINYGYTF. CDR3 in DNA: TGTGCCAGCAGTGGAAGACAGATTAACTATGGCTACACCTTC.

The rearrangement joins TRBV7-9 to TRBJ2-4, with 7 bases fitting TRBD1. V lost 5 bases, J lost 0 bases, and 7 bases stayed unmatched. The CDR3 runs to 16 residues. Germline loops: CDR1 SEHNR, CDR2 FQNEAQ (reference sequence). CDR3 loop: CASSPKGTVAKNIQYF. In DNA, the CDR3 is TGTGCCAGCAGCCCAAAGGGGACAGTAGCCAAAAACATTCAGTACTTC.

This clone was counted a single time. The J gene is TRBJ2-1, the V gene TRBV29-1; 12 bases map to TRBD1. Germline lookup yields CDR1 SQVTM and CDR2 ANQGSEA. This CDR3 contains 15 residues. The V segment lost 2 bases and the J segment 7 bases; nucleotides outside the gene matches: 6. The CDR3 sequence is CSVETGTGGLNEQFF. CDR3 bases: TGCAGCGTTGAAACCGGGACAGGGGGCTTAAATGAGCAGTTCTTC.

The gene calls are TRBV20-1 and TRBJ1-1; D might be TRBD1 (6 bases). The germline CDR1 and CDR2 sequences are DFQATT and SNEGSKA (reference sequence). V was clipped by 4 bases and J by 7 bases, with 10 bases between them. The CDR3 length is 11 residues. CDR3 nucleotide sequence: TGCAGTGCTATACAGGGATTTGAAGCTTTCTTT. Protein: CSAIQGFEAFF.

This clone was seen a few times. The rearrangement links TRBV7-8 to TRBJ2-1; D possibly uses TRBD1 or TRBD2 (5 bases each). This CDR3 has 13 residues. Trimming removed 3 bases from V and 10 bases from J, with 13 bases in between. Germline-derived CDR1 and CDR2 are SGHVS and FQNEAQ. Here the CDR3 DNA reads TGTGCCAGCAGCTTGGGGTCGAGGGGAGAGCAGTTCTTC. It is translated as CASSLGSRGEQFF.

V usage is TRBV25-1 and J usage is TRBJ1-1, with 8 bases aligning to TRBD1. The CDR3 has 17 residues. The ends lost 7 bases at V and 0 bases at J; junction bases unmatched: 13. Germline CDR1 reads MGHDK; CDR2 reads SYGVNS. The DNA for the CDR3 is TGTGCCAGCACCTTCGGGACAGGTTTTCCCCTGAACACTGAAGCTTTCTTT. As protein: CASTFGTGFPLNTEAFF.

V is TRBV11-2 and J is TRBJ2-2; 10 nucleotides match TRBD2. The V and J ends lost 7 bases and 6 bases, in that order; junction bases with no gene match: 14. CDR3 size: 17 residues. Germline lookup yields CDR1 SGHAT and CDR2 FQNNGV. CDR3 region: CASTFSYSSGRAGELFF. Written as DNA, the CDR3 is TGTGCCAGCACCTTCAGCTATTCTAGCGGGAGAGCCGGGGAGCTGTTTTTT.

The chain has TRBV19 and TRBJ2-5; D is unclear. Gene TRBJ2-7 matches the end of the DNA better, so the J call may be wrong. Germline loops: CDR1 LNHDA, CDR2 SQIVND (reference sequence). The length of the CDR3 is 16 residues. The DNA for the CDR3 is TGTGCCAGTAGTATGTCCCCTCAGGTGAGCTCCTACGAGCAGTACTTC. It yields the protein CASSMSPQVSSYEQYF.

The chain is built from TRBV4-3 and TRBJ2-1; no reliable D call. The CDR3 has 17 amino acids. Germline lookup yields CDR1 LGHNA and CDR2 YSLEER. V lost 1 base and J 3 bases, leaving 16 bases between the germline ends. The CDR3 reads CASSQGNTDRLYNEQFF. Written as DNA, the CDR3 is TGCGCCAGCAGCCAAGGCAATACGGACCGACTCTACAATGAGCAGTTCTTC.

This clone has only one observation. The chain employs TRBV5-1 and TRBJ2-3; D not resolved. From germline, CDR1 is SGHRS and CDR2 YFSETQ. The ends were cut back, 4 bases at V and 1 base at J, with 13 bases in the middle. This CDR3 is 15 amino acids long. The CDR3, as DNA: TGCGCCAGCAGCGTATCGGCCTCGGGCACAGATACGCAGTATTTT. Its protein product is CASSVSASGTDTQYF.

This chain uses TRBV4-2 with TRBJ2-1; 12 bases fit TRBD2. The CDR3 loop spans 18 amino acids. Per the germline V gene, CDR1 is LGHNA and CDR2 is YNFKEQ. The V and J ends lost 1 base and 3 bases, in that order; junction bases with no gene match: 7. CDR3 sequence reads: CASSQGLAGEFFYNEQFF. Here the CDR3 DNA reads TGTGCCAGCAGCCAAGGACTAGCGGGAGAGTTTTTCTACAATGAGCAGTTCTTC.

The V call is TRBV6-5, the J call TRBJ2-7, with D possibly being TRBD2 (6 bases). The CDR3 contains 15 residues. From germline, CDR1 is MNHEY and CDR2 SVGAGI. The V and J ends lost 6 bases and 2 bases respectively, with 17 bases between them. This chain's CDR3 is CASRPPGLRTYEQYF. CDR3 in DNA: TGTGCCAGCAGACCCCCGGGACTCAGGACCTACGAGCAGTACTTC.

In nucleotides, the CDR3 is TGCGCCAGCAGCTTGGCCGTAGACAATGCTGAAGCTTTCTTT. The encoded protein is CASSLAVDNAEAFF. The V call is TRBV5-1, the J call TRBJ1-1; D gene ambiguous. The CDR3 spans 14 residues. V lost 0 bases, J lost 6 bases, and 12 bases lay in between. The V gene's germline CDR1 is SGHRS and CDR2 YFSETQ.

The V call is TRBV19, the J call TRBJ1-5; the match to TRBD1 covers 8 bases. The CDR3 contains 19 residues. Germline CDR1 reads LNHDA; CDR2 reads SQIVND (reference sequence). V lost 3 bases to trimming and J lost 0 bases; unmatched junction nucleotides: 13. The CDR3, as DNA: TGTGCCAGTAGTATTCAGGGGGCCATGCCGGTTCTTAGCAATCAGCCCCAGCATTTT. Translating it yields CASSIQGAMPVLSNQPQHF.

The chain joins TRBV6-1 to TRBJ1-5, with unresolved D. The CDR3 loop spans 14 amino acids. Trimming stripped 8 bases from V and 1 base from J, with 12 bases between. Per germline, CDR1 MNHNS and CDR2 SASEGT. The DNA of the CDR3 is TGTGCCAGCCAACCAAGGGAGAGCAATCAGCCCCAGCATTTT. Its protein is CASQPRESNQPQHF.

The V and J genes are TRBV27 and TRBJ1-2, with 7 bases matching TRBD1. J was trimmed by 5 bases and V by 6 bases; bases with no gene match: 15. CDR1 is MNHEY, CDR2 SMNVEV, per germline (reference sequence). The CDR3 length is 16 residues. The CDR3 region is CASSISGQPKYYGYTF. The CDR3 DNA is TGTGCCAGCAGCATCTCGGGACAGCCAAAGTATTATGGCTACACCTTC.